This record covers a single T cell receptor (beta chain). This entry is derived from a study of blood T cell repertoires in COVID-19. Study context: Spain, Italy and the United States supplied samples that represented acute and convalescent COVID-19. Sources were T cells, B-cell-depleted T cells, or PBMCs; the material itself was cDNA or gDNA.

Under the authors' procedure: Researchers report that nucleated cell counts were estimated from reference gene primer amplification. Clones were sequenced by immunoSEQ multiplex PCR, and TCRdb holds only the in-frame ones, with some missing. Clone size and V and J calls were adopted from that table, with D and trimming inferred from the DNA. The table shows approximately 75,000 clones, with about 76% occurring only once. Trimming stripped 0 bases from V and 7 bases from J, with 18 bases between. CDR3 size: 16 residues. Germline lookup yields CDR1 LNHNV and CDR2 YYDKDF (reference sequence). This sequence was found in a woman older than 75 with active or convalescent COVID-19. The material sequenced was peripheral blood. The V gene is TRBV15, the J gene TRBJ1-2; tentative D call: TRBD1 (6 bases). The CDR3 protein is CATSRDAVQGNSGYTF. The CDR3, as DNA: TGTGCCACCAGCAGAGATGCCGTGCAGGGGAATTCTGGCTACACCTTC.